Below, 14 T cell receptor beta chains from the same sample are listed, as sequenced in a study of shared clonotypes between healthy human individuals (dated by TCRdb to the early 2020s). Library preparation used the immunoSEQ multiplex PCR assay. TCRdb took over this immuneACCESS table, retaining in-frame rearrangements with V and J assigned. Such tables are incomplete; in checked studies, under half of the missing clones stem from an unresolved V gene, and the remainder is unexplained. A total of hundreds of thousands of clones appear in this sample, roughly four fifths of them only once. Of the sample, about 12% is held by the ten largest clones. The sequencing input was PBMCs. These receptors were obtained from a woman aged 40 to 55 in good health. Some clones in this sample may be carry-over from other donors' samples.

The chain employs TRBV2 and TRBJ1-5; no definite D call. The germline CDR1 and CDR2 sequences are SNHLY and FYNNEI. This CDR3 comprises 13 residues. Trimming cost V 6 bases and J 7 bases, with 13 bases left between them. The CDR3 is CASSPGVSQPQHF. DNA for the CDR3: TGTGCCAGCAGCCCCGGGGTATCACAGCCCCAGCATTTT.

This clone showed up just once. The V gene is TRBV5-1, the J gene TRBJ2-2; D remains unclear. The CDR3 has 14 amino acids. Germline lookup yields CDR1 SGHRS and CDR2 YFSETQ. Between the trimmed V and J ends, which lost 0 bases and 4 bases, there was a span of 7 bases. The DNA for the CDR3 is TGCGCCAGCAGCTTGGACGTGGTCACCGGGGAGCTGTTTTTT. Translating it yields CASSLDVVTGELFF.

This chain connects TRBV18 to TRBJ2-7; possible D gene TRBD1, 6 bases. Germline V gene data show CDR1 as KGHSH and CDR2 as LQKENI. The CDR3 runs to 14 residues. V was pared by 3 bases and J by 0 bases, with 9 bases between. The CDR3, as DNA: TGTGCCAGCTCACCTTTGGACAGCTCCTACGAGCAGTACTTC. Its translation: CASSPLDSSYEQYF.

V is TRBV7-3 and J is TRBJ2-2; a weak D match, TRBD1 (6 bases). The CDR3 covers 15 residues. Per the germline V gene, CDR1 is SGHTA and CDR2 is FQGTGA. V shed 3 bases and J shed 2 bases, with 10 bases lying between them. The CDR3 spells CASSLPGQNTGELFF. The CDR3 nucleotides are TGTGCCAGCAGCTTGCCGGGACAAAACACCGGGGAGCTGTTTTTT. Looking up the rest from reference TRBV7-3 and TRBJ2-2 gives the full variable domain: GAGVSQTPSNKVTEKGKYVELRCDPISGHTALYWYRQSLGQGPEFLIYFQGTGAADDSGLPNDRFFAVRPEGSVSTLKIQRTERGDSAVYLCASSLPGQNTGELFFGEGSRLTVL.

In this sample, this clone turned up once. The chain carries TRBV7-9 and TRBJ1-1, with D possibly TRBD1 on 5 matching bases. The CDR3 is 13 amino acids. Germline values: CDR1 SEHNR, CDR2 FQNEAQ (reference sequence). Trimming shortened V by 0 bases and J by 6 bases, and 8 bases separated the two germline ends. CDR3 residues: CASSLAGTSEAFF. CDR3 DNA sequence: TGTGCCAGCAGCTTAGCCGGGACCTCTGAAGCTTTCTTT.

The chain recombines TRBV19 with TRBJ2-5; 10 nucleotides match TRBD2. CDR1 and CDR2 from the germline V gene are LNHDA and SQIVND (reference sequence). This CDR3 has 14 amino acids. J gave up 5 bases and V 2 bases, and 2 bases lay outside the gene matches. CDR3 loop: CASSILAGDETQYF. CDR3 sequence (DNA): TGTGCCAGTAGTATACTAGCGGGAGATGAGACCCAGTACTTC.

The chain uses TRBV6-1 and TRBJ2-7; maybe TRBD1 (5 bases). Trimming left V 7 bases short and J 2 bases short, with 18 bases between. The CDR3 covers 15 residues. The germline CDR1 and CDR2 sequences are MNHNS and SASEGT. The CDR3 bases are TGTGCCAGCACCACCCAGGGATTTGGGGCCTACGAGCAGTACTTC. Protein sequence: CASTTQGFGAYEQYF.

The V gene is TRBV4-2, the J gene TRBJ2-5, with 12 nucleotides matching TRBD2. Looked up from germline, CDR1 is LGHNA and CDR2 is YNFKEQ. This CDR3 is 17 amino acids long. The V gene end was trimmed by 1 base and the J gene end by 1 base; junction bases not matched to a gene: 4. CDR3 in DNA: TGTGCCAGCAGCCAAGGACTAGCGGGAGAGGCCCAAGAGACCCAGTACTTC. Protein sequence: CASSQGLAGEAQETQYF.

The chain employs TRBV6-1 and TRBJ2-7, with D perhaps TRBD1 or TRBD2 (6 bases each). Trimming shortened V by 8 bases and J by 3 bases, and 11 bases separated the two germline ends. This CDR3 spans 12 amino acids. CDR1 and CDR2 (germline): MNHNS, SASEGT. The CDR3 coding sequence is TGTGCCAGCTCCCGGGGGCTCTACGAGCAGTACTTC. Its protein is CASSRGLYEQYF.

The rearrangement links TRBV28 to TRBJ2-1; 11 nucleotides line up with TRBD2. Germline V gene sequence: CDR1 MDHEN, CDR2 SYDVKM. CDR3 length: 16 residues. Germline trimming cut 4 bases from V and 4 bases from J; bases unmatched to any gene: 6. The DNA for the CDR3 is TGTGCCAGCAGTTATACGGGACTAGCGGATTACAATGAGCAGTTCTTC. It specifies CASSYTGLADYNEQFF.

This clone was counted between two and nine times. Other DNA sequences in the sample encode the same CDR3. The CDR3 nucleotides read TGTGCCAGCAGTTTATGGACAGTGACGAACACCGGGGAGCTGTTTTTT. It encodes CASSLWTVTNTGELFF. The chain links TRBV28 to TRBJ2-2; tentative D call: TRBD1 (5 bases). The CDR3 extends over 16 amino acids. CDR1 and CDR2 (germline): MDHEN, SYDVKM. The germline V and J ends were trimmed by 0 bases and 0 bases, with 8 bases remaining between them.

V is TRBV7-8 and J is TRBJ1-2; D perhaps matches TRBD1 (5 bases). Germline loops: CDR1 SGHVS, CDR2 FQNEAQ. The CDR3 covers 15 residues. V lost 5 bases to trimming and J lost 3 bases, with 16 bases between them. CDR3 protein: CASSRMQRGDYGYTF. In DNA, the CDR3 is TGTGCCAGCAGCCGAATGCAACGAGGGGACTATGGCTACACCTTC.

The rearrangement joins TRBV6-5 to TRBJ1-2; D not certain. Trimming took 6 bases from V and 7 from J, leaving 21 bases between them. The CDR3 has 15 amino acids. Germline V gene data show CDR1 as MNHEY and CDR2 as SVGAGI. The CDR3 sequence: CASSPLVDGRGGYTF. CDR3 nucleotides: TGTGCCAGCAGCCCCCTGGTGGACGGGCGTGGTGGCTACACCTTC.

The V and J genes are TRBV5-1 and TRBJ2-3; D is possibly TRBD2 (6 bases). The CDR3 runs to 14 residues. The ends were cut back, 5 bases at V and 2 bases at J, with 12 bases in the middle. CDR1 is SGHRS, CDR2 YFSETQ, per germline. The CDR3 bases are TGCGCCAGCAGTATAGCGGATTCCACAGATACGCAGTATTTT. Its translation: CASSIADSTDTQYF.